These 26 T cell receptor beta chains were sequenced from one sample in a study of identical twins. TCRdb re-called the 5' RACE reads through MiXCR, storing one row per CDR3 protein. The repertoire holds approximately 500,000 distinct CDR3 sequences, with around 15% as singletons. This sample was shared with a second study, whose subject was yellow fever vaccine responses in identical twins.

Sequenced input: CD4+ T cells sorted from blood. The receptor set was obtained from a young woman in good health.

The CDR3 loop is CASSLEVGDRGRDEQFF. The CDR3 nucleotides are TGTGCCAGCAGTTTAGAGGTGGGAGACAGGGGGAGAGATGAGCAGTTCTTC. The V gene is TRBV12-3 or TRBV12-4, the J gene TRBJ2-1; 9 positions match TRBD1. CDR3 length: 17 amino acids. Germline trimming cut 1 base from V and 8 bases from J; bases unmatched to any gene: 12.

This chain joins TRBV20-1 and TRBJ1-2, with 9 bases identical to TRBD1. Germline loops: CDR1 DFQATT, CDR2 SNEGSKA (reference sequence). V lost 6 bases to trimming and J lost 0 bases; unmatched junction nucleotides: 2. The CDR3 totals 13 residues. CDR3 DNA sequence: TGCAGTGCGGACAGGGGACCTAACTATGGCTACACCTTC. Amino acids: CSADRGPNYGYTF.

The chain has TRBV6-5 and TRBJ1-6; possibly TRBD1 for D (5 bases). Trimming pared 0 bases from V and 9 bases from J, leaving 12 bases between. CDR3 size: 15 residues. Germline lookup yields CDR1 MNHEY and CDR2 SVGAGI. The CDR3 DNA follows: TGTGCCAGCAGTTACTCGAGGGGCGCGGGTTCACCCCTCCACTTT. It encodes CASSYSRGAGSPLHF.

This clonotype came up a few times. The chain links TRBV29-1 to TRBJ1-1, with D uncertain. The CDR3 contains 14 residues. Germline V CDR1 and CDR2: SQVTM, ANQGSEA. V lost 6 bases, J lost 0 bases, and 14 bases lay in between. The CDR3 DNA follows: TGCAGCGTCAAGATTCAGAAGATGAACACTGAAGCTTTCTTT. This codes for CSVKIQKMNTEAFF.

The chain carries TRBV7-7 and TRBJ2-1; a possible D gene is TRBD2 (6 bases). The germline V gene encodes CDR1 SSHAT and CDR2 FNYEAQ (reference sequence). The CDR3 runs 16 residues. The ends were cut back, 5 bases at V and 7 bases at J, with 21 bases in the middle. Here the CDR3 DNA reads TGTGCCAGCAGCCCCGCGGGGCGTCCGAACGGAAATGAGCAGTTCTTC. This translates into CASSPAGRPNGNEQFF.

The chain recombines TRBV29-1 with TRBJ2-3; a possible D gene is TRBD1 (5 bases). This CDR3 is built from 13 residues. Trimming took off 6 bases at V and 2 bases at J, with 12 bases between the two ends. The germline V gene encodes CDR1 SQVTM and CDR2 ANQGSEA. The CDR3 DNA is TGCAGCGTACCGACAGAGAACACAGATACGCAGTATTTT. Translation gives CSVPTENTDTQYF.

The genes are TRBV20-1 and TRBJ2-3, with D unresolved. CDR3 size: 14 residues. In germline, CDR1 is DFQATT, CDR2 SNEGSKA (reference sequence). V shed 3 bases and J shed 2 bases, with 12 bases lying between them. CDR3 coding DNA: TGCAGTGCTAGGGACCCATGGCTCACAGATACGCAGTATTTT. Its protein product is CSARDPWLTDTQYF.

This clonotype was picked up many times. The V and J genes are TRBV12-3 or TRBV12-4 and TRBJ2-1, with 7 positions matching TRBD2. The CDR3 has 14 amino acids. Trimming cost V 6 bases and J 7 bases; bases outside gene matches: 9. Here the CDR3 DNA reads TGTGCCAGCAGCCGGTGGCTAGCGGATAATGAGCAGTTCTTC. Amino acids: CASSRWLADNEQFF.

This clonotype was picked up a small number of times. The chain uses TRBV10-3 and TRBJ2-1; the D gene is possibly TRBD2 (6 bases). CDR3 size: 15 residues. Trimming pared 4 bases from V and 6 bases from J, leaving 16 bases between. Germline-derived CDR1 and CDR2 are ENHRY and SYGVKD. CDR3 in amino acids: CAISGGAGRLNEQFF. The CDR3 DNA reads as TGTGCCATCAGTGGCGGGGCAGGGCGACTCAATGAGCAGTTCTTC.

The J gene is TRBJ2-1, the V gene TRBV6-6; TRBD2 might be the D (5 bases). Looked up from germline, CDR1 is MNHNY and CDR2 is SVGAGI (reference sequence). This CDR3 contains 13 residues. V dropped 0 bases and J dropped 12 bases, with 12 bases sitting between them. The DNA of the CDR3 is TGTGCCAGCAGTTACTCCCCGGCTAGCTTGCAGTTCTTC. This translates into CASSYSPASLQFF.

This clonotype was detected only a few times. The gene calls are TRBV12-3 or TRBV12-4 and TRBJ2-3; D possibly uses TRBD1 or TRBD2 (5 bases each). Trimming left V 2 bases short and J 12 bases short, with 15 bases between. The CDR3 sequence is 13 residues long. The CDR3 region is CASSLTRDGDQYF. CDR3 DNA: TGTGCCAGCAGTTTAACTAGGGACGGCGACCAGTATTTT.

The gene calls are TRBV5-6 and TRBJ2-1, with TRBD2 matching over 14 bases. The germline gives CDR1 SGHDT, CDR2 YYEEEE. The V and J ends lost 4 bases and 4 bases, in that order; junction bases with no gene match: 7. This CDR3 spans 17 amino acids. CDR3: CASSVGLAGVNYNEQFF. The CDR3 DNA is TGTGCCAGCAGCGTGGGACTAGCGGGAGTAAATTACAATGAGCAGTTCTTC.

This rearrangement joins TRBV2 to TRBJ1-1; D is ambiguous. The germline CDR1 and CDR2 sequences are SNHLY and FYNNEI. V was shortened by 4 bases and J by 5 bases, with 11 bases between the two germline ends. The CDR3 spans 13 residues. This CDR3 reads CASSALQATEAFF. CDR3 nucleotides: TGTGCCAGCAGTGCTCTGCAGGCGACTGAAGCTTTCTTT. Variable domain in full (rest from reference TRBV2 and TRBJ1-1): EPEVTQTPSHQVTQMGQEVILRCVPISNHLYFYWYRQILGQKVEFLVSFYNNEISEKSEIFDDQFSVERPDGSNFTLKIRSTKLEDSAMYFCASSALQATEAFFGQGTRLTVV.

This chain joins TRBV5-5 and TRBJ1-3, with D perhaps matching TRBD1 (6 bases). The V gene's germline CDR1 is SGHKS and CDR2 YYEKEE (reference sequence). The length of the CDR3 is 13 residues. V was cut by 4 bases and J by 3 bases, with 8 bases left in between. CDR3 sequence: CASSKGGGNTIYF. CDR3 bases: TGTGCCAGCAGCAAGGGGGGTGGAAACACCATATATTTT.

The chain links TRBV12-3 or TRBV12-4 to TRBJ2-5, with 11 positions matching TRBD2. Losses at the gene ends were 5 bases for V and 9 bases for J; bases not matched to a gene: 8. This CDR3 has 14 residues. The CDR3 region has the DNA TGTGCCAGCAGTACCGGGACTAGCGGTGGGTCCCAGTACTTC. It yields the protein CASSTGTSGGSQYF.

DNA of the CDR3: TGCAGTGCTAGTTGGGACACCTATGGCTACACCTTC. Translated, it gives CSASWDTYGYTF. The chain carries TRBV20-1 and TRBJ1-2; perhaps TRBD1 as D (6 bases). Germline-derived CDR1 and CDR2 are DFQATT and SNEGSKA (reference sequence). The CDR3 is 12 amino acids. The ends were cut back, 3 bases at V and 4 bases at J, with 9 bases in the middle.

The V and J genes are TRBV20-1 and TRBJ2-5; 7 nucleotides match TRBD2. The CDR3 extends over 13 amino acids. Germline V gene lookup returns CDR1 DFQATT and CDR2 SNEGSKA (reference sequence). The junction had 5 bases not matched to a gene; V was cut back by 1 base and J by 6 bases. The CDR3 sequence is CSARVAGEQTQYF. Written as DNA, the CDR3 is TGCAGTGCTAGAGTGGCGGGAGAACAGACCCAGTACTTC.

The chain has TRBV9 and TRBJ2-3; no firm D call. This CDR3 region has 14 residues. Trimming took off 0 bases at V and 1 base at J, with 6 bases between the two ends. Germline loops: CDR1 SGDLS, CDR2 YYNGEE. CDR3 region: CASSVEWGTDTQYF. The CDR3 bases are TGTGCCAGCAGCGTAGAGTGGGGCACAGATACGCAGTATTTT.

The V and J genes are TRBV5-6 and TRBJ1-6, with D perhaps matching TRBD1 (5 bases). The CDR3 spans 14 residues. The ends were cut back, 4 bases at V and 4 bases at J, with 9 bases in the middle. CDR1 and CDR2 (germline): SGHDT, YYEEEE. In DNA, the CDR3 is TGTGCCAGCAGCCGGGACCCGTATAATTCACCCCTCCACTTT. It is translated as CASSRDPYNSPLHF. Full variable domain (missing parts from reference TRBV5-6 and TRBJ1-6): DAGVTQSPTHLIKTRGQQVTLRCSPKSGHDTVSWYQQALGQGPQFIFQYYEEEERQRGNFPDRFSGHQFPNYSSELNVNALLLGDSALYLCASSRDPYNSPLHFGNGTRLTVT.

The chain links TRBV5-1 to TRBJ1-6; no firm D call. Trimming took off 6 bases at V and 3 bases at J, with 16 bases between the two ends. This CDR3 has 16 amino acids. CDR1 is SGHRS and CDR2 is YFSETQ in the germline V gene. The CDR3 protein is CASNPTVGLYNSPLHF. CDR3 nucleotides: TGCGCCAGCAACCCGACCGTCGGTCTCTATAATTCACCCCTCCACTTT.

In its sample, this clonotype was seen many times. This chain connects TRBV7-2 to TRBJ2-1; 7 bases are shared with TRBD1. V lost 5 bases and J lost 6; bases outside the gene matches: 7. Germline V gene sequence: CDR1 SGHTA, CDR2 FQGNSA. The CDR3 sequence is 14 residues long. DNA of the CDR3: TGTGCCAGCAGCCTATTGACAGGGCCCAATGAGCAGTTCTTC. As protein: CASSLLTGPNEQFF.

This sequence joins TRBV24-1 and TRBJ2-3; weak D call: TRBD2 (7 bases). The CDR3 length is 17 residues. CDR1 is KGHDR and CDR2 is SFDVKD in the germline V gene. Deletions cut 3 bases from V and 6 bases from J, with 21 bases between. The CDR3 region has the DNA TGTGCCACCAGTGATCCGACCGGGCGGGGGCCTTTGGATACGCAGTATTTT. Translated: CATSDPTGRGPLDTQYF.

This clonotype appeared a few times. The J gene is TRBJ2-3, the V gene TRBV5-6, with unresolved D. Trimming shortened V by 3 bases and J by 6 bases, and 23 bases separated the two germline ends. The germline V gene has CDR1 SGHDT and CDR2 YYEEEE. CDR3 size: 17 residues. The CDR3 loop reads CASSWSASPDWADTQYF. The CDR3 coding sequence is TGTGCCAGCAGCTGGTCAGCGAGCCCCGATTGGGCGGATACGCAGTATTTT.

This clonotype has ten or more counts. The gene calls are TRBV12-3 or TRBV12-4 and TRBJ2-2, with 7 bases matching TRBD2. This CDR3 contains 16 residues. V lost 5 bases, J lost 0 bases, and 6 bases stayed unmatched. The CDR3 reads CASSAPLAANTGELFF. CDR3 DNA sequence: TGTGCCAGCAGTGCCCCCCTAGCGGCGAACACCGGGGAGCTGTTTTTT.

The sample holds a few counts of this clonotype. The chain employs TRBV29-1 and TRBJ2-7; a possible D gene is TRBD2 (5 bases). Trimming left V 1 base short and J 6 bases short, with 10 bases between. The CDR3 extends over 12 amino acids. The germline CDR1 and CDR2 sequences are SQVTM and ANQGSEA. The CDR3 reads CSVEGPGGEQYV. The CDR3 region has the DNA TGCAGCGTTGAAGGGCCAGGAGGCGAGCAGTACGTC.

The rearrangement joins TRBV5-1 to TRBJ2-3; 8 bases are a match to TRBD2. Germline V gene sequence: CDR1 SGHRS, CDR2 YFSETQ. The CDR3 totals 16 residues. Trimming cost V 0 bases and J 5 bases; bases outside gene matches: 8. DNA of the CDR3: TGCGCCAGCAGCTTGGCAGGTAGCGGGAAAGTAGATACGCAGTATTTT. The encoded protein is CASSLAGSGKVDTQYF.